The next 3 T cell receptor beta chains were all read from a single sample in a study of PD-1 blockade in classical Hodgkin lymphoma. Every patient had relapsed following autologous stem cell transplantation, and cohorts differed in brentuximab vedotin exposure. Libraries were prepared by immunoSEQ multiplex PCR; TCRdb keeps only in-frame clonotypes and omits some of them. The table lists more than 30,000 clones, roughly four fifths of them singletons, with 32% in the top ten. The source was peripheral blood mononuclear cells (PBMCs), collected at baseline. These receptors came from a human donor with classical Hodgkin lymphoma.

The gene calls are TRBV7-2 and TRBJ2-3, with a tentative D call TRBD1 (5 bases). Trimming removed 1 base at V and 2 bases at J, with 7 bases between. This CDR3 contains 14 residues. Germline-derived CDR1 and CDR2 are SGHTA and FQGNSA. The CDR3 reads CASSLGQYTDTQYF. In DNA form, the CDR3 reads TGTGCCAGCAGCTTAGGACAGTACACAGATACGCAGTATTTT.

This chain connects TRBV29-1 to TRBJ1-2; no definite D call. CDR1 is SQVTM, CDR2 ANQGSEA, per germline. There are 13 residues in the CDR3. V was cut by 1 base and J by 4 bases, with 10 bases left in between. The CDR3 sequence: CSVEAAQVYGYTF. The CDR3 coding sequence is TGCAGCGTTGAAGCCGCGCAGGTCTATGGCTACACCTTC.

The chain links TRBV15 to TRBJ2-3, with D hard to call. Germline V lookup: CDR1 LNHNV, CDR2 YYDKDF (reference sequence). Trimming removed 9 bases from V and 1 base from J, with 11 bases in between. CDR3 length: 13 amino acids. Here the CDR3 reads CATKVGGTDTQYF. In nucleotides, the CDR3 is TGTGCCACGAAGGTTGGGGGCACAGATACGCAGTATTTT.